The subject of this entry is one T cell receptor (beta chain). Time point meaning: pre-sensitization, week 0. The treatment denotes: therapeutic diphenylcyclopropenone sensitization with weekly scalp DPC. V was clipped by 4 bases and J by 7 bases; unmatched bases: 5. Germline V gives CDR1 SGHNT, CDR2 YYREEE (reference sequence). CDR3 length equals 14 residues. The data are from a study of human T cells and chemical hapten exposure. TCRdb passed the RACE reads through MiXCR, listing each CDR3 protein once. The profile shows 84,000 or so distinct CDR3 sequences, about 9% of them singletons. The starting material was whole blood, obtained in connection with sensitization to the hapten diphenylcyclopropenone (DPC). The chain links TRBV5-4 to TRBJ2-2, with 9 bases that match TRBD1. The clonotype originates from a man aged 35 to 55 with alopecia areata. Some clones in this sample may be carry-over from other donors' samples. The CDR3 loop is CASSIDRGNGELFF. The CDR3, as DNA: TGTGCCAGCAGCATCGACAGGGGGAACGGGGAGCTGTTTTTT.